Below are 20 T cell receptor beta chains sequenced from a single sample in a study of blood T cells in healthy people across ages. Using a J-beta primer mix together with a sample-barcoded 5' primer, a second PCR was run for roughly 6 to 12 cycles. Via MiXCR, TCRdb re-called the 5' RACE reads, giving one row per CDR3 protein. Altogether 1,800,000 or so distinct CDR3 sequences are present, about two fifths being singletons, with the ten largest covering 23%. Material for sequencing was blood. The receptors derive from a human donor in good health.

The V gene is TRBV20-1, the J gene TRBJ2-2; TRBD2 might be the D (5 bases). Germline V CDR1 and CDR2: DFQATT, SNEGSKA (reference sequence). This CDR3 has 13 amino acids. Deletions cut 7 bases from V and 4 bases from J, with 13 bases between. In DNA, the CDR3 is TGCAGTGGGGAGCGTTACACCACCGGGGAGCTGTTTTTT. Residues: CSGERYTTGELFF.

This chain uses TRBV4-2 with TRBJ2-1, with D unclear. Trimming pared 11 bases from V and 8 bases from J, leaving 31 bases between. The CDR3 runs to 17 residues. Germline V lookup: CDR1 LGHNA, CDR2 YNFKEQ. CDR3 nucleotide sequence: TGTGCCTGCAACCAAAAGATAGGAGCTCCTGCTCCTTATGAGCAGTTCTTC. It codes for CACNQKIGAPAPYEQFF.

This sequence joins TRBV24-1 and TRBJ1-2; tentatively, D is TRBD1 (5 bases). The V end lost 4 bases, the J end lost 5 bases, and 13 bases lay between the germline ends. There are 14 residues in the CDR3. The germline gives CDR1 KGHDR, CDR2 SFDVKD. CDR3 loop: CATSEPGPPYGYTF. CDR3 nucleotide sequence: TGTGCCACCAGTGAACCAGGGCCTCCTTATGGCTACACCTTC.

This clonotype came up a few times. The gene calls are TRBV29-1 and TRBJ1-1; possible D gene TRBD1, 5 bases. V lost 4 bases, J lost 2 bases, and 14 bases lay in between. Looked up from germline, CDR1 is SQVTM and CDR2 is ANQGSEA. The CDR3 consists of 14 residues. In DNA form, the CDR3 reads TGCAGCGTTGTCAGATCAAGGGGAAACACTGAAGCTTTCTTT. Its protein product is CSVVRSRGNTEAFF. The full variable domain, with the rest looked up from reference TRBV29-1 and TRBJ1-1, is SAVISQKPSRDICQRGTSLTIQCQVDSQVTMMFWYRQQPGQSLTLIATANQGSEATYESGFVIDKFPISRPNLTFSTLTVSNMSPEDSSIYLCSVVRSRGNTEAFFGQGTRLTVV.

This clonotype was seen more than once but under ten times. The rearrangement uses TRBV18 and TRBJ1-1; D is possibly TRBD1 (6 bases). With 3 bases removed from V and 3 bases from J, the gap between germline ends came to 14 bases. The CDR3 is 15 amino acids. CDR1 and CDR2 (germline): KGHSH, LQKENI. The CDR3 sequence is CASSPRGAWDTEAFF. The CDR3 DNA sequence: TGTGCCAGCTCACCCAGGGGCGCGTGGGACACTGAAGCTTTCTTT.

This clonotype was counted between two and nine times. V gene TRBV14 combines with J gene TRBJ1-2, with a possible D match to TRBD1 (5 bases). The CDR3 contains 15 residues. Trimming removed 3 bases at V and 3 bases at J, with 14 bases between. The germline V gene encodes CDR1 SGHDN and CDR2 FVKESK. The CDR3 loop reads CASSQRNFRDYGYTF. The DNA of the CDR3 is TGTGCCAGCAGCCAGAGGAACTTCAGGGACTATGGCTACACCTTC. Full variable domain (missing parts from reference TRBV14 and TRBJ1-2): EAGVTQFPSHSVIEKGQTVTLRCDPISGHDNLYWYRRVMGKEIKFLLHFVKESKQDESGMPNNRFLAERTGGTYSTLKVQPAELEDSGVYFCASSQRNFRDYGYTFGSGTRLTVV.

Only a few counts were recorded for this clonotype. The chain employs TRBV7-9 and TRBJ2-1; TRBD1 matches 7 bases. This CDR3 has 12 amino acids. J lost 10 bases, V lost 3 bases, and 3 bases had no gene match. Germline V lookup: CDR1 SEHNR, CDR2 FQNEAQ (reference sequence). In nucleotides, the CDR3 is TGTGCCAGCAGCTTTACAGGGGTCGAGCAGTTCTTC. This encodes CASSFTGVEQFF.

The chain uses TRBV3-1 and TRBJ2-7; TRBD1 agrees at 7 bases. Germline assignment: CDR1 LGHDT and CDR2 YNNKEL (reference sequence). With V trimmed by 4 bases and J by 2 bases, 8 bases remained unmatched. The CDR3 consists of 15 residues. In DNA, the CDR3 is TGTGCCAGCAGCCCCACAGGGGAATACGCCTACGAGCAGTACTTC. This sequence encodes CASSPTGEYAYEQYF.

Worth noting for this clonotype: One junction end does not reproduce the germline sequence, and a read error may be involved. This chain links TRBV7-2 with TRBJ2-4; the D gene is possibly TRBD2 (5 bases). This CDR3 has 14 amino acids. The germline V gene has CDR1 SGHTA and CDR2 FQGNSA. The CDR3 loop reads CANSPDWRGNIQYF. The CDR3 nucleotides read TGTGCCAACAGCCCGGACTGGAGAGGGAACATTCAGTACTTC. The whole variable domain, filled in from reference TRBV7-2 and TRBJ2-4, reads GAGVSQSPSNKVTEKGKDVELRCDPISGHTALYWYRQSLGQGLEFLIYFQGNSAPDKSGLPSDRFSAERTGGSVSTLTIQRTQQEDSAVYLCANSPDWRGNIQYFGAGTRLSVL.

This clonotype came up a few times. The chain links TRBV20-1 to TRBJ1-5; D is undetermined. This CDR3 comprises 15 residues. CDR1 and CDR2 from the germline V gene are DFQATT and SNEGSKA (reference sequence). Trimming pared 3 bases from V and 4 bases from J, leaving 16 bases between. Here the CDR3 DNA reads TGCAGTGCTAGGTTCAACGAAGACGGGAATCAGCCCCAGCATTTT. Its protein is CSARFNEDGNQPQHF.

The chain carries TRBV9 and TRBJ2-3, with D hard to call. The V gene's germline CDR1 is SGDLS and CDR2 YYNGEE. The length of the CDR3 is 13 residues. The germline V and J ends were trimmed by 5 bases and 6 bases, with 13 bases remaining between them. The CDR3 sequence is CASSTRVMDTQYF. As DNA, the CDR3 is TGTGCCAGCAGTACGCGCGTTATGGATACGCAGTATTTT.

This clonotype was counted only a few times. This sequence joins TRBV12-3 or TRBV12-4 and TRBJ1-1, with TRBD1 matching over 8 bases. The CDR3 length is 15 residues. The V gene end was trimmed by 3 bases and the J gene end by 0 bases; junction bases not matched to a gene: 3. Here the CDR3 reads CASSFWDRLNTEAFF. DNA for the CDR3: TGTGCCAGCAGTTTCTGGGACAGGTTGAACACTGAAGCTTTCTTT.

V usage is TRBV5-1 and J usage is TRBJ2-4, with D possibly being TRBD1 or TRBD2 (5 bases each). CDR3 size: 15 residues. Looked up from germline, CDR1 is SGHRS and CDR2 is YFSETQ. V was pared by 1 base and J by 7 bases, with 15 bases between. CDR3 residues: CASSLYGGWDNIQYF. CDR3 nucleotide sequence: TGCGCCAGCAGCTTGTATGGGGGATGGGACAACATTCAGTACTTC. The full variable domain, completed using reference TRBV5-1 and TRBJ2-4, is KAGVTQTPRYLIKTRGQQVTLSCSPISGHRSVSWYQQTPGQGLQFLFEYFSETQRNKGNFPGRFSGRQFSNSRSEMNVSTLELGDSALYLCASSLYGGWDNIQYFGAGTRLSVL.

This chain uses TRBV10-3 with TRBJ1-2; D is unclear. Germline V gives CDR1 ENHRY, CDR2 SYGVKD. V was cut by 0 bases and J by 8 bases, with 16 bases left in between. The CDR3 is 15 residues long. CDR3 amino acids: CAISESLVEGNGYTF. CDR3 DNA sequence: TGTGCCATCAGTGAGTCGTTGGTGGAAGGGAACGGCTACACCTTC.

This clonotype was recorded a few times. The CDR3 here is CASSVRAGMVDTQYF. In DNA form, the CDR3 reads TGTGCCAGCAGCGTAAGAGCGGGGATGGTGGATACGCAGTATTTT. The gene calls are TRBV9 and TRBJ2-3; 7 bases are shared with TRBD2. This CDR3 is built from 15 residues. Germline-derived CDR1 and CDR2 are SGDLS and YYNGEE. V trimming: 1 base; J trimming: 6 bases; junction bases outside the gene matches: 8.

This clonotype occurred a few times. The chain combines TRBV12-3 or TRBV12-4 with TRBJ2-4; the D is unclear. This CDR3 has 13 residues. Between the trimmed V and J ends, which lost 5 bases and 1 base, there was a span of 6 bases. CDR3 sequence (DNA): TGTGCCAGCAGTCCAAACGCCAAAAACATTCAGTACTTC. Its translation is CASSPNAKNIQYF.

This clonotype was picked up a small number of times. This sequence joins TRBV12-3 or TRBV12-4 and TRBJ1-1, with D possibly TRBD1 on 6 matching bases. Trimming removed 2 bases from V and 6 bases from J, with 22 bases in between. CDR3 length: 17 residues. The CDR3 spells CASSLYRDLGTIPEAFF. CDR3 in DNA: TGTGCCAGCAGTTTATACAGGGATTTGGGGACCATACCTGAAGCTTTCTTT.

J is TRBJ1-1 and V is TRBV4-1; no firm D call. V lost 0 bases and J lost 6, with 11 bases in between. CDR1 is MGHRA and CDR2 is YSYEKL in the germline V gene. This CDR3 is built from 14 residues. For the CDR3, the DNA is TGCGCCAGCAGCCAAGATCCCCGGAGGGCTGAAGCTTTCTTT. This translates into CASSQDPRRAEAFF.

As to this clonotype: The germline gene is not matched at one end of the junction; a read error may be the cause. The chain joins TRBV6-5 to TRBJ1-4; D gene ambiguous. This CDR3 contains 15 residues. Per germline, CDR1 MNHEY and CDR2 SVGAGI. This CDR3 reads CASSYSSSTNEKRFF. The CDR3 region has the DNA TGTGCCAGCAGTTACTCTAGCTCAACTAATGAAAAACGGTTTTTT.

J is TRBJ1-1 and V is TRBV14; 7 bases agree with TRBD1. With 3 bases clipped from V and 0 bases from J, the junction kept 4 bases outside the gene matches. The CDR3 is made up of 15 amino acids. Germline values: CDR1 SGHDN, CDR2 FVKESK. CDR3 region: CASSQMTGMNTEAFF. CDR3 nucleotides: TGTGCCAGCAGCCAGATGACAGGGATGAACACTGAAGCTTTCTTT.